The clone carrying this T cell receptor beta chain has ten or more counts. V shed 0 bases and J shed 7 bases, with 6 bases lying between them. The CDR3 runs to 12 residues. Germline lookup yields CDR1 SGDLS and CDR2 YYNGEE. The sample originates from a study of CD8 T cells in ankylosing spondylitis. In TCRdb, the 5' RACE reads were re-called with MiXCR into one record per CDR3 protein. The sample holds approximately 25,000 distinct CDR3 sequences, under 3% seen once. The chain recombines TRBV9 with TRBJ2-3; D gene unclear. The specimen was blood, either unsorted or a sorted T cell fraction (not recorded which). The clonotype was recovered from a female donor with ankylosing spondylitis or in good health (not recorded which). The CDR3 DNA sequence: TGTGCCAGCAGCGTAGACTACAATACGCAGTATTTT. The encoded protein is CASSVDYNTQYF.